This is a list of T cell receptor beta chains from one sample in a study of CD8 T cells in ankylosing spondylitis. Using its own MiXCR run on the 5' RACE reads, TCRdb lists one record per CDR3 protein. This sample has 7,500 or so distinct CDR3 sequences, with under 8.5% found just once. The sequenced sample consisted of blood, either unsorted or a sorted T cell fraction (not recorded which). These receptor sequences come from a male donor with ankylosing spondylitis or in good health (not recorded which). CDR3s include the opening cysteine and the closing phenylalanine or tryptophan. D genes are given only for firm matches. Part of the rows lack a size; the others show once, few, many or a class for expanded clones.

TRBD2	TRBJ2-2	TRBV9	medium-sized	TGTGCCAGCAGCGGACAGGCGGGCGGGGGGGCGGACACCGGGGAGCTGTTTTTT	CASSGQAGGGADTGELFF
.	TRBJ2-3	TRBV9	.	TGTGCCAGCAGCGCCCTACAGAGCACAGATACGCAGTATTTT	CASSALQSTDTQYF
.	TRBJ2-3	TRBV9	many	TGTGCCAGCAGCGAAGCAACAACTAGCACAGATACGCAGTATTTT	CASSEATTSTDTQYF
TRBD2	TRBJ2-2	TRBV9	.	TGTGCCAGCAGCCCCTGGCTAGCGGGAGGGCCCAACACCGGGGAGCTGTTTTTT	CASSPWLAGGPNTGELFF
TRBD2	TRBJ2-1	TRBV9	few	TGTGCCAGCAGCGGGACTAGCGGGGGGCCCTACAATGAGCAGTTCTTC	CASSGTSGGPYNEQFF
TRBD2	TRBJ2-5	TRBV9	few	TGTGCCAGCAGCGTAGGGGGACTAGACCAAGAGACCCAGTACTTC	CASSVGGLDQETQYF
TRBD1	TRBJ2-2	TRBV9	few	TGTGCCAGCAGCGTAGCAGCAGGGGGCCCAACAGCCGGGGAGCTGTTTTTT	CASSVAAGGPTAGELFF
.	TRBJ1-5	TRBV9	.	TGTGCCAGCAGCGTAGCGGGATATAGCAATCAGCCCCAGCATTTT	CASSVAGYSNQPQHF
.	TRBJ2-3	TRBV9	medium-sized	TGTGCCAGCAGCGCCTACAGGAGCACAGATACGCAGTATTTT	CASSAYRSTDTQYF
.	TRBJ2-2	TRBV9	medium-sized	TGTGCCAGCAGCGTAGTAGCAGGGGATACCGGGGAGCTGTTTTTT	CASSVVAGDTGELFF
.	TRBJ1-4	TRBV21-1	medium-sized	TGTGCCAGCCGACAGGGGAGGAAGAATTCTAATGAAAAACTGTTTTTT	CASRQGRKNSNEKLFF
.	TRBJ2-2	TRBV21-1	medium-sized	TGTGCCAGCAGTCAGGGGGGCCTCACCGGGGAGCTGTTTTTT	CASSQGGLTGELFF
.	TRBJ2-3	TRBV9	few	TGTGCCAGCAGCGTAGCCCAGGGGAGGTCCACAGATACGCAGTATTTT	CASSVAQGRSTDTQYF
TRBD1	TRBJ2-5	TRBV9	many	TGTGCCAGCAGCACCGGGACAGGGTCCGGAACGACCCAGTACTTC	CASSTGTGSGTTQYF
TRBD2	TRBJ2-1	TRBV9	few	TGTGCCAGCAGCGTAGGAGGACTAGCGGGAGAAATGGCTGAGCAGTTCTTC	CASSVGGLAGEMAEQFF
TRBD1	TRBJ2-5	TRBV9	.	TGTGCCAGCAGCGGCGACAGGGGACAAGAGACCCAGTACTTC	CASSGDRGQETQYF
TRBD2	TRBJ2-3	TRBV9	medium-sized	TGTGCCAGCAGCGGACCAGCCACGGGACTAGCTGGCCCAGATACGCAGTATTTT	CASSGPATGLAGPDTQYF
.	TRBJ2-1	TRBV9	many	TGTGCCAGCAGCGATACTAGTGAGTCCTACAATGAGCAGTTCTTC	CASSDTSESYNEQFF
TRBD2	TRBJ2-3	TRBV9	many	TGTGCCAGCAGCGTAAGCGGGGGGACGGCAGATACGCAGTATTTT	CASSVSGGTADTQYF
.	TRBJ1-3	TRBV9	many	TGTGCCAGCAGCTCGGCTGGCTCTGGAAACACCATATATTTT	CASSSAGSGNTIYF
.	TRBJ1-2	TRBV9	few	TGTGCCAGCAGCGATCTGTATGGCTACACCTTC	CASSDLYGYTF
TRBD1	TRBJ1-2	TRBV9	many	TGTGCCAGCAGCTCAAGGACAGGGGCCTATGGCTACACCTTC	CASSSRTGAYGYTF
TRBD1	TRBJ2-3	TRBV9	many	TGTGCCAGCAGCGTTGGGACAGTCAGCACAGATACGCAGTATTTT	CASSVGTVSTDTQYF
.	TRBJ2-3	TRBV9	.	TGTGCCAGCGCGGGGCGACGGAGCACAGATACGCAGTATTTT	CASAGRRSTDTQYF
.	TRBJ2-3	TRBV9	many	TGTGCCAGCAGCGAGTGGGGGGAGAACACAGATACGCAGTATTTT	CASSEWGENTDTQYF
.	TRBJ2-5	TRBV9	many	TGTGCCAGCAGCGTAGGGAGGGGTGGGTCAGAGACCCAGTACTTC	CASSVGRGGSETQYF
TRBD1	TRBJ2-3	TRBV9	.	TGTGCCAGCAGCGTAGGTCGACAGGGGGCAACAGATACGCAGTATTTT	CASSVGRQGATDTQYF
.	TRBJ2-3	TRBV9	medium-sized	TGTGCCAGCAGAGGAGAGGTGGTAGATACGCAGTATTTT	CASRGEVVDTQYF
TRBD2	TRBJ2-1	TRBV9	medium-sized	TGTGCCAGCAGCCCTAGCGGTGCCGCCTACAATGAGCAGTTCTTC	CASSPSGAAYNEQFF
.	TRBJ2-3	TRBV9	medium-sized	TGTGCCAGCAGCGTAGCTACGAGCACAGATACGCAGTATTTT	CASSVATSTDTQYF
TRBD1	TRBJ2-6	TRBV9	few	TGTGCCAGCAGCTCAGGGGGCTCTGGGGCCAACGTCCTGACTTTC	CASSSGGSGANVLTF
TRBD2	TRBJ2-3	TRBV9	few	TGTGCCAGCAGCATCCGGACTAGCGGAAGCACAGATACGCAGTATTTT	CASSIRTSGSTDTQYF
.	TRBJ2-3	TRBV9	few	TGTGCCAGCAGCGGGAGGGGGGGGGATCGCACAGATACGCAGTATTTT	CASSGRGGDRTDTQYF
.	TRBJ1-5	TRBV5-3	.	TGTGCCAGAAGCGGTGAGGGTAGGAGCAATCAGCCCCAGCATTTT	CARSGEGRSNQPQHF
TRBD1	TRBJ1-3	TRBV9	.	TGTGCCAGCAGTTCCCCGGGGACAGGGGGAAACACCATATATTTT	CASSSPGTGGNTIYF
TRBD1	TRBJ2-6	TRBV9	medium-sized	TGTGCCAGCAGCGAAGACAGGGCTGGGGCCAACGTCCTGACTTTC	CASSEDRAGANVLTF
TRBD2	TRBJ2-3	TRBV9	.	TGTGCCAGCAGCCCCCAAGGACTAGCGGGCACAGATACGCAGTATTTT	CASSPQGLAGTDTQYF
.	TRBJ1-1	TRBV9	large	TGTGCCAGCAGCCCAGGACTGAACACTGAAGCTTTCTTT	CASSPGLNTEAFF
TRBD2	TRBJ2-2	TRBV9	medium-sized	TGTGCCAGCAGCCTCCGGACTAGCGGGACAACCGGGGAGCTGTTTTTT	CASSLRTSGTTGELFF
.	TRBJ2-2	TRBV9	many	TGTGCCAGCAGCGTAGGGACTGGAAACACCGGGGAGCTGTTTTTT	CASSVGTGNTGELFF
TRBD1	TRBJ2-6	TRBV9	medium-sized	TGTGCCAGCAGCGTAGCTACTGGGACAGTTGGGGCCAACGTCCTGACTTTC	CASSVATGTVGANVLTF
.	TRBJ2-2	TRBV9	.	TGTGCCAGCAGCTCCCGAGTAGGGGTGACCCATCCCGGGGAGCTGTTTTTT	CASSSRVGVTHPGELFF
.	TRBJ1-1	TRBV9	medium-sized	TGTGCCAGCAGCGGACAGGATAGCACTGAAGCTTTCTTT	CASSGQDSTEAFF
.	TRBJ2-5	TRBV9	.	TGTGCCAGCAGCTTTACCAAGGGGGGGCCTGGGGAGACCCAGTACTTC	CASSFTKGGPGETQYF